This T cell receptor (beta chain) was captured by sequencing in a study of neurological immune-mediated disorders (dated by TCRdb to between 2018 and 2021). For the wider study: Using UMI-based sequencing, the study compared peripheral blood TCR-beta repertoires from patients with HTLV-I-associated myelopathy (HAM/TSP), patients with multiple sclerosis, and healthy controls. The 95 to 120 TCR-beta libraries covered PBMC samples along with longitudinal samples, technical triplicates, and paired sorted CD4+ and CD8+ T-cell subsets. Of the 68 subjects in the cohort, about 14 were HAM/TSP patients, some 34 were multiple sclerosis patients, and some 20 were healthy controls. Overall study results and their limits: TCR clonal expansion was highest in HAM/TSP patients and lowest in MS patients, with MS patients falling below even healthy controls. No identical CDR3 amino acid sequences were found to be shared among expanded clones across subjects, suggesting that TCR-beta repertoires were private in all groups.

cDNA was synthesized by template-switch 5'RACE using a primer with a 10-nucleotide random unique molecular identifier that tagged each TCR transcript. Every sequencing run covered 15-18 subjects and yielded more than 160 million TCR-beta sequences. Total RNA was extracted with the RNeasy kit. TCR-beta VDJ regions were amplified with primers for the TCR constant region and the 5'RACE anchor, using the KAPA Real-time Library Amplification kit. Sample indexes and Illumina adaptors were added in a first PCR, and a second PCR then increased library yield. After purification with Ampure beads, the TCR product of roughly 650 bp was size-selected on a 2% E-gel SizeSelection system. Before pooling, library quality was checked on a Bioanalyzer, concentration was measured with Qubit, and libraries were quantified with the Kapa Library Quantification kit. Libraries were sequenced paired-end 2 x 150 bp on an Illumina HiSeq 2500. To increase sequence diversity, about 24-32% phiX was spiked into each library pool. On the study's bioinformatics: Quality-filtered reads were processed with the UMI-based MiGEC pipeline, which removed over 75% of raw TCR sequences during error correction. VDJ genes were aligned to IMGT germline references, and each clonotype was defined by a unique CDR3 amino acid sequence together with V-J genes. Clonal expansion, Shannon diversity, and CDR3 relatedness (CalcPairwiseDistances, ClusterSamples) were evaluated with VDJtools, and phylogenetic trees were built with CLCbio workbench. A clone was classed as expanded if it had 8 or more unique UMIs, a cutoff based on coefficient-of-variation modelling across technical triplicates. In-frame beta chains were kept once TCRdb had trimmed the public reads at Q25 with fastp and called clones with MiXCR. Each CDR3 protein gets just one entry, which takes the most common genes and DNA from the rows behind it. Clone size and V and J calls follow TCRdb, not the original study. For this sample there are tens of thousands of distinct CDR3 sequences; roughly 10% appear just once. Of the sample, less than 25% is held by the ten largest clones.

For unsorted PBMC libraries, 2 million PBMCs were used after storage in RNAlater at -80 degrees C until RNA extraction. PBMCs were separated from peripheral blood using Ficoll-Hypaque density gradient centrifugation and then cryopreserved in liquid nitrogen. This clonotype was detected ten times or more. There is no known antigen for this receptor. Base qualities are not recorded, but no much larger clone differs from it by a single base. Cut back by 4 bases and 9 bases, the V and J ends lie 9 bases apart. The CDR3 contains 11 residues, cysteine and phenylalanine counted. CDR3 DNA is the only sequence kept; it has 33 bases, read in frame from the first base. In the germline V gene (reference sequence), CDR1 corresponds to LNHDA and CDR2 to SQIVND.

This sequence uses TRBV19 and TRBJ1-1, with no reliable assignment of the D segment. The source material was PBMCs. The clonotype comes from a woman aged 55-69 years with HTLV-1-associated myelopathy (HAM/TSP). Here the CDR3 is given as CASSTLQKAFF. The base sequence is TGTGCCAGTAGTACTTTACAAAAAGCTTTCTTT.